The rows below give T cell receptor beta chains drawn from one sample of a study of blood T cell repertoires in COVID-19. Measured with immunoSEQ multiplex PCR; TCRdb has only the in-frame clones, and not every one. The sample contains around 140,000 clones, roughly 86% of which appear only once. Sequenced material: PBMCs or T cells enriched from blood (not recorded which). These receptors originate from a woman aged 45-65 years with acute COVID-19. Each CDR3 is given with its conserved first and last residue. D genes are given only for firm matches. Clone size is stated in some rows and not others, as once, few, many or a class when expanded.

>-|TRBV7-2|-|TRBJ2-7
CASSFLSSPYEQYF
TGTGCCAGCAGCTTTCTCTCTTCCCCTTACGAGCAGTACTTC
>-|TRBV10-3|-|TRBJ2-5
CAISVEPQETQYF
TGTGCCATCAGTGTTGAGCCCCAAGAGACCCAGTACTTC
>-|TRBV5-1|TRBD1|TRBJ2-7
CASSLDRDSGYEQYF
TGCGCCAGCAGCTTGGATAGGGACAGCGGATACGAGCAGTACTTC
>-|TRBV7-9|TRBD2|TRBJ2-1
CASSWTSGANEQFF
TGTGCCAGCAGCTGGACTAGCGGAGCGAATGAGCAGTTCTTC
>few|TRBV24-1|-|TRBJ2-1
CATSDFRAGSNEQFF
TGTGCCACCAGTGATTTTCGGGCGGGAAGCAATGAGCAGTTCTTC
>-|TRBV15|TRBD1|TRBJ1-4
CATSRDRDRENEKLFF
TGTGCCACCAGCAGAGACCGTGACAGGGAAAATGAAAAACTGTTTTTT
>-|TRBV19|-|TRBJ2-1
CASSITDSSYNEQFF
TGTGCCAGTAGTATAACGGACTCCTCCTACAATGAGCAGTTCTTC
>-|TRBV2|-|TRBJ1-1
CASSERTSMNTEAFF
TGTGCCAGCAGTGAAAGGACAAGCATGAACACTGAAGCTTTCTTT
>-|TRBV29-1|TRBD1|TRBJ2-5
CSVGDRNQETQYF
TGCAGCGTCGGGGACAGGAACCAAGAGACCCAGTACTTC
>-|TRBV28|TRBD1|TRBJ2-1
CASSLDTGDNEQFF
TGTGCCAGCAGCCTAGACACAGGGGACAATGAGCAGTTCTTC
>-|TRBV11-2|TRBD2|TRBJ2-1
CASGVRLATYNEQFF
TGTGCCAGCGGTGTTCGACTAGCGACCTACAATGAGCAGTTCTTC
>-|TRBV2|-|TRBJ1-6
CASMTDRRPLHF
TGTGCCAGCATGACCGACAGGAGACCCCTCCACTTT
>-|TRBV4-1|TRBD2|TRBJ2-1
CASSQAGGLDIDEQFF
TGCGCCAGCAGCCAAGCCGGGGGACTAGATATCGATGAGCAGTTCTTC
>-|TRBV7-9|-|TRBJ1-2
CASSLSTVYYGYTF
TGTGCCAGCAGCTTAAGTACAGTCTACTATGGCTACACCTTC
>-|TRBV10-2|TRBD2|TRBJ2-1
CASSGRVLAGKNEQFF
TGCGCCAGCAGTGGGAGGGTCCTAGCGGGAAAGAATGAGCAGTTCTTC
>-|TRBV2|-|TRBJ1-1
CASRADRMNTEAFF
TGTGCCAGCAGGGCCGACAGGATGAACACTGAAGCTTTCTTT
>few|TRBV4-1|-|TRBJ1-5
CASSQPLVITGNEQPQHF
TGCGCCAGCAGCCAGCCCCTGGTAATTACAGGGAATGAGCAGCCCCAGCATTTT
>few|TRBV10-1|TRBD1|TRBJ1-1
CASSSNSGGNTEAFF
TGCGCCAGCAGTTCAAACTCAGGGGGGAACACTGAAGCTTTCTTT
>-|TRBV5-4|-|TRBJ1-6
CASSFGGESSPLHF
TGTGCCAGCAGCTTCGGAGGGGAGTCATCACCCCTCCACTTT
>-|TRBV7-3|TRBD2|TRBJ2-3
CASSLTRTSGSSTDTQYF
TGTGCCAGCAGCCTTACGCGGACTAGCGGGAGTTCTACAGATACGCAGTATTTT
>-|TRBV4-3|-|TRBJ2-6
CASSPGHLSGANVLTF
TGCGCCAGCAGCCCGGGACACCTTTCTGGGGCCAACGTCCTGACTTTC
>-|TRBV28|-|TRBJ1-5
CASRDGDQPQHF
TGTGCCAGCAGGGATGGAGATCAGCCCCAGCATTTT
>few|TRBV30|-|TRBJ2-7
CAWSVSESEQYF
TGTGCCTGGAGTGTTTCCGAGTCCGAGCAGTACTTC
>-|TRBV11-2|TRBD2|TRBJ2-3
CASSHRLARGDTQYF
TGTGCCAGCAGCCACAGACTAGCGAGGGGAGATACGCAGTATTTT
>-|TRBV21-1|-|TRBJ2-2
CASSPAGSPLDTGELFF
TGTGCCAGCAGCCCCGCGGGGTCCCCGCTGGACACCGGGGAGCTGTTTTTT
>-|TRBV3-1/TRBV3-2|TRBD2|TRBJ2-1
CASSQGAGTSGPSSYNEQFF
TGTGCCAGCAGCCAGGGTGCCGGGACTAGCGGGCCAAGCTCCTACAATGAGCAGTTCTTC
>-|TRBV4-2|-|TRBJ1-1
CASSQDPKPGEAFF
TGTGCCAGCAGCCAAGACCCTAAGCCAGGGGAAGCTTTCTTT
>-|TRBV13|TRBD2|TRBJ2-3
CASSFGTSGPDTQYF
TGTGCCAGCAGCTTCGGGACTAGCGGGCCAGATACGCAGTATTTT
>-|TRBV7-9|-|TRBJ2-2
CASSSKAGDTGELFF
TGTGCCAGCAGCTCGAAGGCAGGGGACACCGGGGAGCTGTTTTTT
>-|TRBV5-1|TRBD2|TRBJ2-1
CASSLASVGGIYNEQFF
TGCGCCAGCAGCTTGGCCTCCGTGGGAGGGATATACAATGAGCAGTTCTTC
>once|TRBV6-6|TRBD1|TRBJ1-6
CASSLDRANSPLHF
TGTGCCAGCAGCTTGGACAGGGCGAATTCACCCCTCCACTTT
>-|TRBV21-1|-|TRBJ2-4
CASSAYRGLMGKNIQYF
TGTGCCAGCAGCGCCTACAGGGGGCTGATGGGCAAAAACATTCAGTACTTC
>-|TRBV6-5|-|TRBJ2-3
CASRYRETGTDTQYF
TGTGCCAGCAGATACAGGGAGACTGGCACAGATACGCAGTATTTT
>-|TRBV27|TRBD1|TRBJ2-1
CASSLGTDRWGNEQFF
TGTGCCAGCAGTTTAGGGACAGACCGATGGGGCAATGAGCAGTTCTTC
>-|TRBV4-1|TRBD2|TRBJ2-7
CASSQVSGTSVYEQYF
TGCGCCAGCAGCCAAGTATCCGGGACTAGCGTCTACGAGCAGTACTTC
>-|TRBV7-8|TRBD1|TRBJ2-4
CASSSATGGDWENIQYF
TGTGCCAGCAGCTCCGCGACAGGGGGTGATTGGGAAAACATTCAGTACTTC
>-|TRBV14|TRBD1|TRBJ2-7
CASSHLGGAYEQYF
TGTGCCAGCAGCCATCTAGGGGGCGCCTACGAGCAGTACTTC